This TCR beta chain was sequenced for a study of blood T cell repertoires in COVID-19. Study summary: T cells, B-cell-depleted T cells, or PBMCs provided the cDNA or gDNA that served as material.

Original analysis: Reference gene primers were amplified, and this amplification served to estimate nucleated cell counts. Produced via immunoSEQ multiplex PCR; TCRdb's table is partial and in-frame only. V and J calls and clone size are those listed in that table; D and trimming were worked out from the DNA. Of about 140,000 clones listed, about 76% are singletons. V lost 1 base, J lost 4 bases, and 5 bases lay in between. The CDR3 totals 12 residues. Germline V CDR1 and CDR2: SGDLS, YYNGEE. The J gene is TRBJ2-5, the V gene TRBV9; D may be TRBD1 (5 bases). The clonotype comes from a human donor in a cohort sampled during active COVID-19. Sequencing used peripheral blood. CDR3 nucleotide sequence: TGTGCCAGCAGCGTACAGGGAGAGACCCAGTACTTC. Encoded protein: CASSVQGETQYF.